A selection of T cell receptor beta chains follows, all from one sample in a study of T-cell reconstitution after alpha-beta-depleted transplantation in children. In TCRdb, the PCR reads were re-called with MiXCR into one record per CDR3 protein. The profile covers 300,000 to 400,000 distinct CDR3 sequences, with less than 15% appearing a single time and 4.3% taken by the ten largest. The source was PBMCs, collected from the stem cell graft. All receptors come from a human donor who donated a stem cell graft to a child with Fanconi anemia. Both conserved end residues are part of each CDR3. A D gene is named only where the DNA matches it firmly. Expanded clones get a size class; other rows say once, few or many, or leave the size out.

d_gene	v_gene	abundance	j_gene	CDR3aa	CDR3nt
TRBD2	TRBV7-3	-	TRBJ2-3	CASTLAGQITDTQYF	TGTGCCAGCACCCTAGCGGGTCAAATCACAGATACGCAGTATTTT
TRBD2	TRBV5-6	many	TRBJ2-3	CASSSRGEDTQYF	TGTGCCAGCAGCTCCCGGGGGGAAGATACGCAGTATTTT
-	TRBV2	-	TRBJ1-2	CASNLQAYGYTF	TGTGCCAGCAATTTACAGGCCTATGGCTACACCTTC
-	TRBV5-1	many	TRBJ2-7	CASSLRVGNYEQYF	TGCGCCAGCAGCTTGCGGGTCGGAAACTACGAGCAGTACTTC
TRBD1	TRBV7-2	-	TRBJ2-7	CAADRDRGLEQYF	TGTGCCGCCGACCGGGACAGGGGGCTTGAGCAGTACTTC
TRBD2	TRBV2	few	TRBJ2-1	CASSELASGGVRSYNEQFF	TGTGCCAGCAGTGAGCTGGCTAGCGGGGGGGTACGCTCCTACAATGAGCAGTTCTTC
-	TRBV2	once	TRBJ2-3	CASTRTEPSTDTQYF	TGTGCCAGCACCAGGACAGAGCCTAGCACAGATACGCAGTATTTT
-	TRBV6-2/TRBV6-3	many	TRBJ1-1	CASSQMTWGTTEAFF	TGTGCCAGCAGTCAGATGACTTGGGGGACCACTGAAGCTTTCTTT
-	TRBV5-1	many	TRBJ2-2	CASSQDRNTGELFF	TGCGCCAGCAGCCAAGACAGGAACACCGGGGAGCTGTTTTTT
-	TRBV5-1	many	TRBJ1-3	CASSLVAGAGNTIYF	TGCGCCAGCAGCTTGGTTGCGGGGGCTGGAAACACCATATATTTT
-	TRBV29-1	many	TRBJ2-1	CSSSYNEQFF	TGCAGCAGCTCCTACAATGAGCAGTTCTTC
-	TRBV5-1	-	TRBJ2-5	CASSSPGRHQETQYF	TGCGCCAGCAGCTCCCCAGGACGGCACCAAGAGACCCAGTACTTC
-	TRBV27	-	TRBJ1-5	CASSKEYSNQPQHF	TGTGCCAGCAGTAAAGAATATAGCAATCAGCCCCAGCATTTT
-	TRBV7-9	many	TRBJ1-1	CASSHQLTEAFF	TGTGCCAGCAGCCATCAGCTCACTGAAGCTTTCTTT
-	TRBV6-2/TRBV6-3	-	TRBJ2-1	CASSYLGVEEFF	TGTGCCAGCAGTTACCTAGGGGTCGAGGAGTTCTTC
TRBD2	TRBV20-1	-	TRBJ2-5	CSANAGGGETQYF	TGCAGTGCTAATGCGGGGGGCGGGGAGACCCAGTACTTC
-	TRBV9	many	TRBJ1-1	CASSAFDRPAEAFF	TGTGCCAGCAGCGCGTTCGACAGGCCGGCTGAAGCTTTCTTT
-	TRBV12-3/TRBV12-4	-	TRBJ2-5	CASSPTLGPGNRETQYF	TGTGCCAGCAGTCCCACCCTTGGACCCGGGAATAGGGAGACCCAGTACTTC
-	TRBV7-8	-	TRBJ1-3	CASSLGTQNTIYF	TGTGCCAGCAGCTTAGGGACACAAAACACCATATATTTT
-	TRBV5-1	many	TRBJ2-7	CASSLDSASYEQYF	TGCGCCAGCAGCTTGGACAGTGCCTCCTACGAGCAGTACTTC
TRBD1	TRBV7-9	-	TRBJ1-5	CASSPGTEDNQPQHF	TGTGCCAGCAGCCCGGGGACAGAGGACAATCAGCCCCAGCATTTT
-	TRBV6-2/TRBV6-3	few	TRBJ2-1	CASSYLREQFF	TGTGCCAGCAGCTACCTTAGAGAGCAGTTCTTC
-	TRBV5-6	-	TRBJ1-6	CASSLFDVWDNNSPLHF	TGTGCCAGCAGCTTGTTTGACGTTTGGGACAATAATTCACCCCTCCACTTT